The 20 T cell receptor beta chains below all came from one sample that was sequenced in a study of blood T cell repertoires in COVID-19 (dated by TCRdb to 2020 to 2022). Libraries came from the immunoSEQ multiplex PCR assay. The source is immuneACCESS, and TCRdb retained only in-frame sequences with V and J called. Part of the clones is not carried over; for the studies checked, unresolved V genes explain less than half of this, and the remainder is unexplained. For this sample the table gives about 190,000 clones, of which 70% to 85% were detected only once. Of the sample, roughly 13% is held by the ten largest clones. The sequencing sample was made of peripheral blood. Receptors originate from a man between 50 and 59 years old who had recovered from COVID-19.

The V call is TRBV27, the J call TRBJ2-1; 9 bases agree with TRBD1. Germline values: CDR1 MNHEY, CDR2 SMNVEV (reference sequence). The V and J ends lost 4 bases and 5 bases, in that order; junction bases with no gene match: 6. This CDR3 contains 15 residues. The CDR3 reads CASSSATGGNNEQFF. For the CDR3, the DNA is TGTGCCAGCAGTTCGGCGACAGGGGGGAACAATGAGCAGTTCTTC.

This chain joins TRBV28 and TRBJ2-3; 7 bases map to TRBD2. CDR1 and CDR2 (germline): MDHEN, SYDVKM. V dropped 4 bases and J dropped 6; count of bases not matched to a gene: 10. The CDR3 spans 15 residues. The CDR3 is CASSSTSAPLDTQYF. The CDR3 nucleotides read TGTGCCAGCAGTTCAACTAGCGCTCCGCTCGATACGCAGTATTTT.

This clone occurred once. The rearrangement uses TRBV19 and TRBJ1-1; weak D call: TRBD1 (6 bases). CDR1 and CDR2 (germline): LNHDA, SQIVND (reference sequence). The CDR3 runs 13 residues. The CDR3 protein is CVTNFTGLTEAFF. Written as DNA, the CDR3 is TGTGTCACGAACTTTACAGGGCTCACTGAAGCTTTCTTT.

The chain couples TRBV29-1 to TRBJ2-1, with 9 positions matching TRBD2. V lost 3 bases and J lost 0; bases outside the gene matches: 18. Germline V gives CDR1 SQVTM, CDR2 ANQGSEA. The CDR3 runs to 20 residues. This CDR3 reads CSVDLLLAGPTTSSYNEQFF. The DNA for the CDR3 is TGCAGCGTTGATCTATTACTAGCGGGTCCCACCACGAGCTCCTACAATGAGCAGTTCTTC.

Note on this clone: Other DNA sequences from this sample encode an identical CDR3 as well. The chain is built from TRBV5-1 and TRBJ2-7, with 10 bases identical to TRBD1. Germline V CDR1 and CDR2: SGHRS, YFSETQ. The CDR3 covers 15 residues. After removal of 1 base from V and 3 bases from J, the junction contained 4 bases not matched to a gene. CDR3 nucleotides: TGCGCCAGCAGCTTGAGGGGGGACAGGGGCTACGAGCAGTACTTC. Its translation: CASSLRGDRGYEQYF.

This chain links TRBV11-3 with TRBJ2-1; D might be TRBD2 (6 bases). The CDR3 runs 15 residues. Trimming took 0 bases from V and 4 from J, leaving 10 bases between them. CDR1 SGHNT and CDR2 YENEEA come from the germline V gene. The DNA for the CDR3 is TGTGCCAGCAGCTTAGATAGCGGAGCATACAATGAGCAGTTCTTC. Amino acids: CASSLDSGAYNEQFF.

The rearrangement uses TRBV11-2 and TRBJ2-5; 11 bases line up with TRBD2. The CDR3 totals 16 residues. Losses at the gene ends were 8 bases for V and 5 bases for J; bases not matched to a gene: 13. Germline-derived CDR1 and CDR2 are SGHAT and FQNNGV. The CDR3 protein is CASAQNLAGGGETQYF. The DNA of the CDR3 is TGTGCCAGCGCCCAAAATTTAGCGGGAGGGGGTGAGACCCAGTACTTC.

The chain recombines TRBV7-9 with TRBJ2-3, with D possibly matching TRBD1 (6 bases). In germline, CDR1 is SEHNR, CDR2 FQNEAQ (reference sequence). V was shortened by 5 bases and J by 2 bases, with 17 bases between the two germline ends. The CDR3 is 16 amino acids. The CDR3 region is CASSPVGAGYTDTQYF. CDR3 nucleotides: TGTGCCAGCAGCCCGGTGGGGGCGGGTTACACAGATACGCAGTATTTT.

V usage is TRBV7-9 and J usage is TRBJ2-3, with D hard to call. CDR1 is SEHNR and CDR2 is FQNEAQ in the germline V gene (reference sequence). The CDR3 covers 13 residues. Trimming pared 5 bases from V and 2 bases from J, leaving 8 bases between. The CDR3 reads CASSPHYTDTQYF. CDR3 DNA: TGTGCCAGCAGCCCCCACTACACAGATACGCAGTATTTT.

The chain has TRBV28 and TRBJ2-2; maybe TRBD1 (5 bases). CDR3 size: 15 residues. V lost 7 bases, J lost 6 bases, and 18 bases lay in between. The germline gives CDR1 MDHEN, CDR2 SYDVKM. In nucleotides, the CDR3 is TGTGCCAGCACCCAATCTTTAGGGGTGGCCGGGGAGCTGTTTTTT. It specifies CASTQSLGVAGELFF.

The rearrangement uses TRBV29-1 and TRBJ1-3; D possibly corresponds to TRBD1 (6 bases). Deletions cut 0 bases from V and 0 bases from J, with 9 bases between. This CDR3 has 15 residues. CDR1 is SQVTM and CDR2 is ANQGSEA in the germline V gene. The chain's CDR3 is CSVEEGTISGNTIYF. The CDR3 DNA reads TGCAGCGTTGAAGAGGGGACAATCTCTGGAAACACCATATATTTT. The full variable domain, completed using reference TRBV29-1 and TRBJ1-3, is SAVISQKPSRDICQRGTSLTIQCQVDSQVTMMFWYRQQPGQSLTLIATANQGSEATYESGFVIDKFPISRPNLTFSTLTVSNMSPEDSSIYLCSVEEGTISGNTIYFGEGSWLTVV.

At least ten counts were recorded for this clone. The chain combines TRBV5-4 with TRBJ1-2; possibly TRBD1 for D (6 bases). Germline V gene data show CDR1 as SGHNT and CDR2 as YYREEE (reference sequence). V gave up 4 bases and J gave up 4 bases, with 14 bases separating them. The CDR3 runs 14 residues. The CDR3 protein is CASSPLTGTYGYTF. CDR3 sequence (DNA): TGTGCCAGCAGCCCTTTAACAGGGACCTATGGCTACACCTTC. The full variable domain, with the rest looked up from reference TRBV5-4 and TRBJ1-2, is ETGVTQSPTHLIKTRGQQVTLRCSSQSGHNTVSWYQQALGQGPQFIFQYYREEENGRGNFPPRFSGLQFPNYSSELNVNALELDDSALYLCASSPLTGTYGYTFGSGTRLTVV.

The CDR3 here is CASMEGVWHQELFF. The CDR3 region has the DNA TGTGCCAGCATGGAGGGAGTGTGGCACCAGGAGCTGTTTTTT. This chain links TRBV2 with TRBJ2-2; possible D gene TRBD2, 6 bases. The germline V gene has CDR1 SNHLY and CDR2 FYNNEI. V lost 7 bases, J lost 10 bases, and 19 bases lay in between. The CDR3 covers 14 residues.

The chain recombines TRBV29-1 with TRBJ2-3; D is unresolved. V gave up 3 bases and J gave up 0 bases, with 16 bases separating them. CDR3 size: 16 residues. Germline-derived CDR1 and CDR2 are SQVTM and ANQGSEA. This CDR3 is CSVDGLRRSSTDTQYF. In nucleotides, the CDR3 is TGCAGCGTTGATGGGTTGAGGCGGTCTAGCACAGATACGCAGTATTTT.

This clone was detected a few times. Other DNA sequences in this specimen translate into the identical CDR3. V gene TRBV5-1 combines with J gene TRBJ1-5; the D is unclear. The germline V gene has CDR1 SGHRS and CDR2 YFSETQ. The CDR3 has 13 residues. The V end was cut by 4 bases, the J end by 3 bases, with 8 bases between. This CDR3 reads CASSRDSNQPQHF. The CDR3 DNA reads TGCGCCAGCAGCCGTGACTCCAATCAGCCCCAGCATTTT.

This chain joins TRBV6-5 and TRBJ2-1; 9 nucleotides align to TRBD2. The germline V gene encodes CDR1 MNHEY and CDR2 SVGAGI. V dropped 11 bases and J dropped 8; count of bases not matched to a gene: 7. The CDR3 contains 12 residues. The CDR3 reads CAHGEREDEQFF. The CDR3 coding sequence is TGTGCCCACGGGGAGCGGGAGGATGAGCAGTTCTTC.

The V and J genes are TRBV12-3 or TRBV12-4 and TRBJ1-6, with 12 bases lining up with TRBD1. V lost 8 bases and J lost 9; bases outside the gene matches: 2. The CDR3 contains 13 residues. CDR3 sequence (DNA): TGTGCCAGCGGGACAGGGGGCGGTTCACCCCTCCACTTT. It yields the protein CASGTGGGSPLHF.

The chain recombines TRBV19 with TRBJ2-5, with 7 positions matching TRBD1. The CDR3 has 13 amino acids. CDR1 and CDR2 from the germline V gene are LNHDA and SQIVND (reference sequence). Trimming removed 3 bases from V and 4 bases from J; junction bases left unmatched: 2. The CDR3: CASSINRGETQYF. DNA for the CDR3: TGTGCCAGTAGTATTAACAGGGGAGAGACCCAGTACTTC.

The chain recombines TRBV19 with TRBJ1-3; TRBD1 is a possible D gene (6 bases). The germline V gene encodes CDR1 LNHDA and CDR2 SQIVND (reference sequence). V lost 10 bases to trimming and J lost 2 bases, with 18 bases between them. There are 15 residues in the CDR3. The CDR3 coding sequence is TGTGCCACTGCAACCCCCAGGGGAACTGGAAACACCATATATTTT. Residues: CATATPRGTGNTIYF. Full variable domain (outside the CDR3, taken from reference TRBV19 and TRBJ1-3): DGGITQSPKYLFRKEGQNVTLSCEQNLNHDAMYWYRQDPGQGLRLIYYSQIVNDFQKGDIAEGYSVSREKKESFPLTVTSAQKNPTAFYLCATATPRGTGNTIYFGEGSWLTVV.

The chain couples TRBV5-1 to TRBJ2-1, with 14 bases fitting TRBD2. This CDR3 region has 18 residues. The germline CDR1 and CDR2 sequences are SGHRS and YFSETQ. Germline trimming cut 0 bases from V and 1 base from J; bases unmatched to any gene: 3. DNA of the CDR3: TGCGCCAGCAGCTTGGGACTAGCGGGAGGGATATCCTACAATGAGCAGTTCTTC. Protein sequence: CASSLGLAGGISYNEQFF.